The rows below give T cell receptor beta chains drawn from one sample of a study of T cells after yellow fever vaccination. From the 5' RACE reads, TCRdb called clonotypes with MiXCR, one entry per CDR3 protein. The repertoire has some 350,000 distinct CDR3 sequences, 6.2% of them found once; the top ten carry approximately 16%. The material was PBMCs, obtained 5 days after the yellow fever booster vaccination. The receptors derive from a man aged 25-45 years who received the YFV17D yellow fever vaccine. Both conserved end residues are part of each CDR3. The D gene is left open where the match is weak. Part of the rows lack a size; the others show once, few, many or a class for expanded clones.

J gene,CDR3 length,V gene,clone size,D gene,CDR3 DNA,CDR3 protein
TRBJ2-7,14,TRBV20-1,few,TRBD2,TGCAGTGCTGGGGACGGGACTAGAGCCTACGAGCAGTACTTC,CSAGDGTRAYEQYF
TRBJ2-6,16,TRBV5-4,few,.,TGTGCCAGCAGCTTGGCAGTGCGGCCGGAGGCCAACGTCCTGACTTTC,CASSLAVRPEANVLTF
TRBJ2-1,14,TRBV6-4,.,.,TGTGCCAGCAGTTTGAACGGGGGCGAGTATGAGCAGTTCTTC,CASSLNGGEYEQFF
TRBJ2-3,16,TRBV20-1,.,TRBD2,TGCAGTGCTAGATGGGGACTAGGCCCTAGCACAGATACGCAGTATTTT,CSARWGLGPSTDTQYF
TRBJ1-5,15,TRBV6-2/TRBV6-3,.,.,TGTGCCAGCAGGGTAACAGGGTCAAGCAATCAGCCCCAGCATTTT,CASRVTGSSNQPQHF
TRBJ2-5,14,TRBV7-2,few,.,TGTGCCAGCAGCTTTGGACCGAACCAAGAGACCCAGTACTTC,CASSFGPNQETQYF
TRBJ2-2,15,TRBV7-8,.,.,TGTGCCAGCAAAAGGCAGCTTTGGGACACCGGGGAGCTGTTTTTT,CASKRQLWDTGELFF
TRBJ2-1,12,TRBV27,.,TRBD1,TGTGCCAGCCGGGACAGGGGTAATGAGCAGTTCTTC,CASRDRGNEQFF
TRBJ2-7,12,TRBV6-5,many,TRBD2,TGTGCCAGCAGTACTGTAGCGGGCGAGCAGTACTTC,CASSTVAGEQYF
TRBJ2-2,13,TRBV2,many,.,TGTGCCAGCAGTGGGGAAAACACCGGGGAGCTGTTTTTT,CASSGENTGELFF
TRBJ2-7,11,TRBV18,few,.,TGTGCCAGCTCACCAGATCTCGAGCAGTACTTC,CASSPDLEQYF
TRBJ1-5,16,TRBV12-3/TRBV12-4,few,.,TGTGCCAGCAGTTTTTTGCCGGGAACAGCAAATCAGCCCCAGCATTTT,CASSFLPGTANQPQHF
TRBJ2-7,15,TRBV14,many,.,TGTGCCAGCAGCCATTTAGCCCTCCCCCCCCACGAGCAGTACTTC,CASSHLALPPHEQYF
TRBJ2-7,18,TRBV23-1,few,.,TGCGCCAGCAGTCAATCGATTTTTGAAGGGGCGAGATATTACGAGCAGTACTTC,CASSQSIFEGARYYEQYF
TRBJ2-1,14,TRBV5-6,many,.,TGTGCCAGCAGCTTGTCTCCCACTAGCCATGAGCAGTTCTTC,CASSLSPTSHEQFF
TRBJ1-2,12,TRBV4-2,many,.,TGTGCCAGCAGCCGAGAAAACTATGGCTACACCTTC,CASSRENYGYTF
TRBJ2-7,13,TRBV7-2,many,.,TGTGCCAGCAGCTTAGGTTCGCCCTACGAGCAGTACTTC,CASSLGSPYEQYF
TRBJ2-1,15,TRBV11-3,many,.,TGTGCCAGCAGCCAGGGGGGGGACAACTACAATGAGCAGTTCTTC,CASSQGGDNYNEQFF
TRBJ2-5,13,TRBV12-3/TRBV12-4,few,.,TGTGCCAGCAGTTTATCGGACCAAGAGACCCAGTACTTC,CASSLSDQETQYF
TRBJ2-7,13,TRBV18,many,.,TGTGCCAGCTCCATGGGACGATTGGACGAGCAGTACTTC,CASSMGRLDEQYF
TRBJ2-7,15,TRBV3-1,many,.,TGTGCCAGCAGCCAAGCTCAAAGGTCCCACTACGAGCAGTACTTC,CASSQAQRSHYEQYF
TRBJ1-2,15,TRBV6-1,.,.,TGTGCCAGCAGCTCCCCGGGGGGGGTCAGTCTTGGCTACACCTTC,CASSSPGGVSLGYTF
TRBJ2-7,16,TRBV7-9,few,.,TGTGCCAGCAGCAAGTACCTTCAGGAGAGCTCCTACGAGCAGTACTTC,CASSKYLQESSYEQYF
TRBJ2-4,17,TRBV30,few,.,TGTGCCTGGAGCCCCCTTAGTCAGTTAATAGCCAAAAACATTCAGTACTTC,CAWSPLSQLIAKNIQYF
TRBJ2-3,14,TRBV6-5,few,TRBD1,TGTGCCAGCAGTTTACCGGGACAGGCAGATACGCAGTATTTT,CASSLPGQADTQYF
TRBJ1-6,16,TRBV5-4,once,.,TGTGCCAGCAGCTTTCTCTGGAGGGCCAAGAATTCACCCCTCCACTTT,CASSFLWRAKNSPLHF
TRBJ1-4,15,TRBV29-1,few,.,TGCAGCGCCTGGGGCTGGGGGCGAGGTAATGAAAAACTGTTTTTT,CSAWGWGRGNEKLFF
TRBJ2-2,14,TRBV12-3/TRBV12-4,many,TRBD1,TGTGCCAGCAACCGGGACAGGGACACCGGGGAGCTGTTTTTT,CASNRDRDTGELFF
TRBJ2-1,19,TRBV7-8,few,.,TGTGCCAGCAGCTTAGGACCTAAGAGGCCGAGGGGGTCCTACAATGAGCAGTTCTTC,CASSLGPKRPRGSYNEQFF
TRBJ1-6,13,TRBV5-6,many,TRBD1,TGTGCCAGCAGCAGGGACAGCAATTCACCCCTCCACTTT,CASSRDSNSPLHF
TRBJ2-7,16,TRBV6-2/TRBV6-3,.,TRBD1,TGTGCCAGCACCGGTGGGACAGGGGGCGAAGTATTCGAGCAGTACTTC,CASTGGTGGEVFEQYF
TRBJ2-5,14,TRBV20-1,many,TRBD1,TGCAGTGCTAGAGGGGACAGGGGCAGGGAGACCCAGTACTTC,CSARGDRGRETQYF
TRBJ2-7,16,TRBV29-1,.,TRBD1,TGCAGCGTTGGTAATTTATACGGGACAGTCAGCCACGAGCAGTACTTC,CSVGNLYGTVSHEQYF
TRBJ1-2,13,TRBV10-3,many,TRBD1,TGTGCCATCAGTGCCAACGACAGGGATGGCTACACCTTC,CAISANDRDGYTF
TRBJ1-4,12,TRBV2,.,.,TGTGCCAGCAGTCAGACTAATGAAAAACAGTTTTTT,CASSQTNEKQFF
TRBJ2-7,12,TRBV11-2,few,.,TGTGCCAGCAGCTTAGATTGGTACGAGCAGTACTTC,CASSLDWYEQYF
TRBJ2-7,18,TRBV27,.,TRBD2,TGTGCCAGCAGTTTAAAGTCACTAGCGGGAGTAAAGTCCTACGAGCAGTACTTC,CASSLKSLAGVKSYEQYF
TRBJ2-1,12,TRBV6-6,few,.,TGTGCCAGCAGTTACAGGGCCGATGAGCAGTTCTTC,CASSYRADEQFF
TRBJ2-1,14,TRBV7-8,many,.,TGTGCCAGCAGCCCGGACAGCTCCTACAATGAGCAGTTCTTC,CASSPDSSYNEQFF
TRBJ2-3,16,TRBV27,.,.,TGTGCCAGCAGTCCCTTGAGGGGGGCCCGAAAAGATACGCAGTATTTT,CASSPLRGARKDTQYF
TRBJ2-5,15,TRBV5-1,.,.,TGCGCCAGCAGCGACCAGTCCCTACAAGGAGAGACCCAGTACTTC,CASSDQSLQGETQYF
TRBJ2-7,14,TRBV15,.,TRBD1,TGTGCCACCAGCAGGACAGGGAAAGTGTACGAGCAGTACTTC,CATSRTGKVYEQYF
TRBJ1-5,15,TRBV18,few,.,TGTGCCAGCTCACCAGAGGAGAATCGCAATCAGCCCCAGCATTTT,CASSPEENRNQPQHF
TRBJ1-1,11,TRBV20-1,few,.,TGCAGTGCTGGCGTTTCCGCTGAAGCTTTCTTT,CSAGVSAEAFF
TRBJ2-2,16,TRBV29-1,many,TRBD1,TGCAGCGTCTCCCCCGGGACAGGGGGCCCTTGGGGGGAGCTGTTTTTT,CSVSPGTGGPWGELFF
TRBJ1-5,13,TRBV6-2/TRBV6-3,few,.,TGTGCCAGCACTCCGACTGGGAATCAGCCCCAGCATTTT,CASTPTGNQPQHF
TRBJ2-7,15,TRBV19,.,TRBD1,TGTGCCAGTTCCCACAGGGGGCCGAGGTCCTACGAGCAGTACTTC,CASSHRGPRSYEQYF
TRBJ2-1,11,TRBV6-5,few,.,TGTGCCAGCAGGGGGGGGCCCGAGCAGTTCTTC,CASRGGPEQFF
TRBJ2-1,16,TRBV5-5,many,TRBD2,TGTGCCAGCAGCTGGGGACTAGCGGGGGATAACAATGAGCAGTTCTTC,CASSWGLAGDNNEQFF
TRBJ2-3,15,TRBV28,few,TRBD2,TGTGCCAGCAACCAACTAGCGGGAGGAGCAGATACGCAGTATTTT,CASNQLAGGADTQYF